The present T cell receptor beta chain was sequenced within a study of multiple sclerosis patients with progressive multifocal leukoencephalopathy. The study's findings and limits: Less diverse TRB repertoires were suggested in most PML patients. Before and during natalizumab, the clones expanded at PML already existed. It is unclear whether the findings reflect JC virus infection or general immunocompromise.

Germline V gene sequence: CDR1 SGHTA, CDR2 FQGNSA. This CDR3 spans 16 amino acids. Trimming took off 1 base at V and 0 bases at J, with 10 bases between the two ends. Worth noting for this clone: Its antigen is currently unknown.

Only in-frame clones appear in the TCRdb table, and some are missing; sequencing was by immunoSEQ multiplex PCR. Of under 40,000 clones in the sample, about 91% were seen once. As to time point: before natalizumab initiation. The T0 samples predate the first natalizumab infusion. The receptor's source is a man aged 30 to 45 with multiple sclerosis. Material: PBMCs. The chain employs TRBV7-2 and TRBJ2-4; a weak D match, TRBD1 (5 bases). The CDR3 spells CASSLETALAKNIQYF. As DNA, the CDR3 is TGTGCCAGCAGCTTAGAGACAGCTCTAGCCAAAAACATTCAGTACTTC.